This TCR beta chain was identified during a study of blood T cell repertoires in COVID-19. Under the authors' procedure: Estimates of nucleated cell counts were drawn from the amplification of reference gene primers. Assay used: immunoSEQ multiplex PCR; TCRdb lists only in-frame clones, some missing. The V and J calls and clone size come from that table; D and trimming were worked out from the DNA. The data show 110,000 to 150,000 clones, with 70% to 85% seen just once and around 2.7% held by the top ten. Sequencing used peripheral blood. This receptor was identified in a woman over 75 with acute or convalescent COVID-19.

The CDR3 DNA sequence: TGTGCCAGCAGCCAAGAGCCTAGCGGGAGCACAGATACGCAGTATTTT. It specifies CASSQEPSGSTDTQYF. The chain carries TRBV4-2 and TRBJ2-3; 8 nucleotides agree with TRBD2. V was clipped by 0 bases and J by 0 bases; unmatched bases: 2. CDR3 length: 16 amino acids. CDR1 is LGHNA and CDR2 is YNFKEQ in the germline V gene.